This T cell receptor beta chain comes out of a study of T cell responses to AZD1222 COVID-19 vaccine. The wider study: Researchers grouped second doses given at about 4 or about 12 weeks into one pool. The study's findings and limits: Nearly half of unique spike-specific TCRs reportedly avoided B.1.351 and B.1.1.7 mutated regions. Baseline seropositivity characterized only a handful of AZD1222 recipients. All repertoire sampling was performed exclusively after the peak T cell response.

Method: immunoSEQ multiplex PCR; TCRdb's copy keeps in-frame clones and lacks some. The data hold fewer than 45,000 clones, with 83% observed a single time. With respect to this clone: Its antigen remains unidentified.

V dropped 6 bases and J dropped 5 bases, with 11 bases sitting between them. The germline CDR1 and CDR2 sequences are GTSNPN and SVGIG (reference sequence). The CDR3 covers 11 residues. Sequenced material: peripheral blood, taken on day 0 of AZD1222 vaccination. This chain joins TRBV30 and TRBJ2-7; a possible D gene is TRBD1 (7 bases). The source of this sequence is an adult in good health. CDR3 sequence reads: CACSGGNEQYF. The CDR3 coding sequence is TGTGCCTGCTCAGGGGGGAACGAGCAGTACTTC.